This T cell receptor beta chain was recorded in a study of post-analysis software for immune sequencing data. The germline gives CDR1 SQVTM, CDR2 ANQGSEA. The CDR3 has 13 amino acids. V gave up 3 bases and J gave up 3 bases, with 10 bases separating them. About this clonotype: The antigen is unknown.

Incorporated into the TCR beta cDNA libraries were unique molecular identifiers, which served to reduce PCR and sequencing biases. TCRdb called the PCR reads again in MiXCR, with one record for every CDR3 protein. Here the sample spans 600,000 to 700,000 distinct CDR3 sequences, approximately 60% being singletons. Study results and caveats: Under the F measure, samples that were prepared in one batch clustered strongly together. Patients showed TRBV5-6, TRBV5-1 and TRBV20-1 among a few TRBV segments more frequent than in controls.

Sequencing used blood. This sequence was found in a girl aged 2-10 years with multiple sclerosis. This chain uses TRBV29-1 with TRBJ2-3, with D perhaps given as TRBD1 or TRBD2 (6 bases each). CDR3 coding DNA: TGCAGCGTTGACGGGGGCGTGACAGATACGCAGTATTTT. Translation: CSVDGGVTDTQYF.